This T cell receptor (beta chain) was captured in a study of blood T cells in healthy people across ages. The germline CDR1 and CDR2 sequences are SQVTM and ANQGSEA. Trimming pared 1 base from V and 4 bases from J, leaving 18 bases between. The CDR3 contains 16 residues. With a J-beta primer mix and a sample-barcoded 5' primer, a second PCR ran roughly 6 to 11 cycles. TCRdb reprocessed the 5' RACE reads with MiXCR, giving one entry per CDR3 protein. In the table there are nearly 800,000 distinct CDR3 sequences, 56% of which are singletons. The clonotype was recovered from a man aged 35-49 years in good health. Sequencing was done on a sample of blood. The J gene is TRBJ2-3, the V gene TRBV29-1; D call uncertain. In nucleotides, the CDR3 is TGCAGCGTTGAAGGCCCCCAAGCACCTTCTCCAGATACGCAGTATTTT. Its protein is CSVEGPQAPSPDTQYF.